The 8 T cell receptor beta chains below come from one sample, sequenced in a study of blood T cell repertoires in COVID-19. Data came from immunoSEQ multiplex PCR; TCRdb stores just in-frame clones and leaves some out. This table has about 220,000 clones, around four fifths appearing once. The sequencing input was PBMCs or T cells enriched from blood (not recorded which). Source of these receptors: a man aged 40-49 years who had recovered from COVID-19.

The chain uses TRBV5-1 and TRBJ1-2, with TRBD1 as a possible D gene (5 bases). The V gene's germline CDR1 is SGHRS and CDR2 YFSETQ. This CDR3 region has 15 residues. V lost 2 bases and J 3 bases, leaving 14 bases between the germline ends. CDR3 coding DNA: TGCGCCAGCAGCTTAGGCCTATTGACAGACTATGGCTACACCTTC. Its protein is CASSLGLLTDYGYTF.

This clone was counted between two and nine times. The genes are TRBV5-1 and TRBJ1-2; TRBD1 is a possible D gene (5 bases). The length of the CDR3 is 13 residues. Germline values: CDR1 SGHRS, CDR2 YFSETQ. The V end lost 0 bases, the J end lost 8 bases, and 11 bases lay between the germline ends. The CDR3 region is CASSLGQRQGYTF. DNA of the CDR3: TGCGCCAGCAGCTTGGGGCAGAGACAGGGCTACACCTTC.

The V gene is TRBV11-3, the J gene TRBJ1-1; D may be TRBD1 (6 bases). With 6 bases removed from V and 1 base from J, the gap between germline ends came to 9 bases. This CDR3 spans 13 amino acids. Looked up from germline, CDR1 is SGHNT and CDR2 is YENEEA. CDR3 sequence: CASRRGANTEAFF. CDR3 coding DNA: TGTGCCAGCAGGCGGGGGGCGAACACTGAAGCTTTCTTT. Looking up the rest from reference TRBV11-3 and TRBJ1-1 gives the full variable domain: EAGVVQSPRYKIIEKKQPVAFWCNPISGHNTLYWYLQNLGQGPELLIRYENEEAVDDSQLPKDRFSAERLKGVDSTLKIQPAELGDSAVYLCASRRGANTEAFFGQGTRLTVV.

The gene calls are TRBV10-1 and TRBJ1-6; D uncertain. This CDR3 has 12 residues. From germline, CDR1 is WNHNN and CDR2 SYGVQD (reference sequence). Deletions cut 3 bases from V and 9 bases from J, with 6 bases between. CDR3 nucleotide sequence: TGCGCCAGCAGTGACAGATCTTCACCCCTCCACTTT. It translates to CASSDRSSPLHF.

The chain combines TRBV20-1 with TRBJ2-3; 8 positions agree with TRBD2. V lost 3 bases to trimming and J lost 2 bases; unmatched junction nucleotides: 10. The CDR3 extends over 16 amino acids. Germline values: CDR1 DFQATT, CDR2 SNEGSKA (reference sequence). The CDR3 loop reads CSASPQGRGDTDTQYF. The CDR3 DNA is TGCAGTGCTAGTCCTCAGGGGCGGGGGGACACAGATACGCAGTATTTT.

The chain recombines TRBV7-9 with TRBJ2-3, with 7 bases lining up with TRBD2. With V trimmed by 2 bases and J by 2 bases, 4 bases remained unmatched. The CDR3 spans 15 residues. Germline CDR1 reads SEHNR; CDR2 reads FQNEAQ (reference sequence). The CDR3 sequence is CASSLSLAVTDTQYF. In nucleotides, the CDR3 is TGTGCCAGCAGCTTATCCCTAGCGGTCACAGATACGCAGTATTTT.

The genes are TRBV5-1 and TRBJ1-3; tentative D call: TRBD1 (6 bases). Per germline, CDR1 SGHRS and CDR2 YFSETQ. V was shortened by 5 bases and J by 0 bases, with 12 bases between the two germline ends. The CDR3 covers 15 residues. The DNA of the CDR3 is TGCGCCAGCAGATCAGGACAGACCTCTGGAAACACCATATATTTT. Translated, it gives CASRSGQTSGNTIYF. Using reference TRBV5-1 and TRBJ1-3 for the parts outside the CDR3, the full variable domain is KAGVTQTPRYLIKTRGQQVTLSCSPISGHRSVSWYQQTPGQGLQFLFEYFSETQRNKGNFPGRFSGRQFSNSRSEMNVSTLELGDSALYLCASRSGQTSGNTIYFGEGSWLTVV.

J is TRBJ1-2 and V is TRBV7-9; 7 bases map to TRBD1. CDR3 length equals 12 residues. The germline gives CDR1 SEHNR, CDR2 FQNEAQ (reference sequence). Losses at the gene ends were 7 bases for V and 4 bases for J; bases not matched to a gene: 3. CDR3 DNA sequence: TGTGCCAGCAACAGGGGAGGCTATGGCTACACCTTC. This gives the protein CASNRGGYGYTF.